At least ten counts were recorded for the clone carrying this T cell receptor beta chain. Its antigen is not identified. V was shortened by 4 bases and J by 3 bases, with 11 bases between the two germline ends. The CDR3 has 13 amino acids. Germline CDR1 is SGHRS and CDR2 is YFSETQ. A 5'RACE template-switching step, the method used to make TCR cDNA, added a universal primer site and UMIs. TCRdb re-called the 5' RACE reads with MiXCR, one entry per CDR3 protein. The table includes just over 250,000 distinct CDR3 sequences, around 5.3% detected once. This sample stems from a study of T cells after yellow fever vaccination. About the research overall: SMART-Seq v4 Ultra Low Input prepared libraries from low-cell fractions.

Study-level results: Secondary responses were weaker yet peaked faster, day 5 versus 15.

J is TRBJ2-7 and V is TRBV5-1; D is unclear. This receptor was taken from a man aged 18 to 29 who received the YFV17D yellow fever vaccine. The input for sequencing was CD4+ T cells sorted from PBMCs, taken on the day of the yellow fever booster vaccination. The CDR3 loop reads CASSPTQLYEQYF. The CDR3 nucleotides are TGCGCCAGCAGCCCAACACAACTCTACGAGCAGTACTTC.